This T cell receptor (beta chain) was captured in a study of blood T cell repertoires in COVID-19. In the study overall: In each case, the material was cDNA or gDNA derived from T cells, B-cell-depleted T cells, or PBMCs.

In the source study's methods: By means of reference gene primer amplification, nucleated cell counts were estimated. Profiled with immunoSEQ multiplex PCR; TCRdb holds only in-frame clones, not every one. V, J and clone size reflect that table, while D and trimming were determined from the DNA. The repertoire holds 200,000 to 250,000 clones, with roughly four fifths as singletons. This clone appeared a few times. The sequencing sample was made of peripheral blood. The receptor comes from a man older than 75 with acute or convalescent COVID-19.

The CDR3 coding sequence is TGTGCCAGCAGTTCGGCGTACAGGGGAACTGAGTACTTC. Translation: CASSSAYRGTEYF. The V gene is TRBV6-6, the J gene TRBJ2-7; the match to TRBD1 covers 7 bases. V shed 4 bases, J shed 11 bases, and the junction held 11 bases outside the gene matches. CDR3 length: 13 amino acids. The germline V gene encodes CDR1 MNHNY and CDR2 SVGAGI (reference sequence).